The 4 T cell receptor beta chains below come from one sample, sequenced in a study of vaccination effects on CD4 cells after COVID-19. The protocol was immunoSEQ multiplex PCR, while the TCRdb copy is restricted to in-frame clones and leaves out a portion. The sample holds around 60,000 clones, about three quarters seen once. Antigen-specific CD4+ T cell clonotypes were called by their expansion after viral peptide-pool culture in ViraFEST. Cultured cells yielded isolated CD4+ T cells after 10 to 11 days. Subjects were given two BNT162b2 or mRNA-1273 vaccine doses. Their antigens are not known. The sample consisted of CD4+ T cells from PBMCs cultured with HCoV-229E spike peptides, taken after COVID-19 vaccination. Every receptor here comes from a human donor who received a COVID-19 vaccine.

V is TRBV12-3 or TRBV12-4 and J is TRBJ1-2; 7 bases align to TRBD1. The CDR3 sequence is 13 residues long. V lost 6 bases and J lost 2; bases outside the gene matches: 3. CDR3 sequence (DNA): TGTGCCAGCAGCCCGGGACAGAACTATGGCTACACCTTC. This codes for CASSPGQNYGYTF.

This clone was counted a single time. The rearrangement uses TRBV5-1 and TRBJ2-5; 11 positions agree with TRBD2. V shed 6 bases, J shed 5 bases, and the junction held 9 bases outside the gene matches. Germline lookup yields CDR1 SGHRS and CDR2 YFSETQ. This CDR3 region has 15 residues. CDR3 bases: TGCGCCAGCAATCTACTAGCGGGGGCCCTGGAGACCCAGTACTTC. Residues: CASNLLAGALETQYF.

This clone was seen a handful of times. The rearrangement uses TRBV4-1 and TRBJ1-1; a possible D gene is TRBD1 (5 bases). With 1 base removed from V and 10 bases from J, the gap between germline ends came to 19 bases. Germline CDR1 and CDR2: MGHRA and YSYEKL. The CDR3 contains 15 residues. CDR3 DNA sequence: TGCGCCAGCAGCCAAGTAATCGGAAAGGGGCTTCTAGCTTTCTTT. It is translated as CASSQVIGKGLLAFF.

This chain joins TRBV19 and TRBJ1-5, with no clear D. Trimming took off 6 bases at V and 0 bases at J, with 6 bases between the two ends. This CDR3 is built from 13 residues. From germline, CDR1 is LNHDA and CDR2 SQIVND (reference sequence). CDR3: CASRRNSNQPQHF. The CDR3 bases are TGTGCCAGTAGACGGAATAGCAATCAGCCCCAGCATTTT.